This TCR beta chain was identified during a study of blood T cell repertoires in COVID-19 (dated by TCRdb to the early 2020s). In terms of the full investigation: Samples covering the acute and convalescent phases of COVID-19 were provided by collaborators in the United States, Italy and Spain. The material from the prospective study consisted of cDNA or gDNA derived from T cells, B-cell-depleted T cells, or PBMCs. The dataset comprised deeply sampled blood TCRbeta repertoires from subjects exposed to, actively infected with, or recovered from COVID-19. The repertoires were made available in a free public database intended to serve as a resource for research on the immune response to SARS-CoV-2. The samples were drawn from the first 160 participants of the ongoing ImmuneRACE study and from roughly 1,300 subjects provided by 6 global collaborators. Nearly every sample came with metadata listing a de-identified subject ID, COVID-19 status, age in years and sex. Where available, HLA class I and class II types were taken from metadata supplied by the sample provider and were not determined by assay-based typing. What the authors observed across the whole study: How much clinical and demographic metadata was included differed by source and by participant, and the metadata was provided uncurated.

In the prospective study, participants were 18 to 89 years old, resided in 25 or so geographic areas of the United States, and were enrolled through a virtual design. Cohort assignment in the prospective study relied on participant-reported clinical history from a screening survey and a study questionnaire. Recovered participants in ImmuneRACE Cohort 3 were defined by two consecutive negative NP/OP PCR tests, clearance by a healthcare professional, or resolution of symptoms. Each participant in the prospective study had whole blood, serum and a nasopharyngeal or oropharyngeal swab collected by mobile phlebotomists. Participants in the prospective study had the option to provide additional blood draws and questionnaires over a roughly two-month period. Prospective study blood samples were shipped either frozen or at room temperature before DNA extraction. TCRbeta CDR3 regions were amplified from genomic DNA by means of the immunoSEQ Assay, a bias-controlled multiplex PCR. In the paper's pipeline: The number of nucleated cells in each sample was estimated from the amplification of reference gene primers within the assay. To quantify the absolute abundance of each unique TCRbeta CDR3 rearrangement, sequence reads were collapsed and filtered. For each sample, productive Simpson clonality was calculated as the square root of Simpson's diversity index over productive rearrangements. TCRdb holds this immuneACCESS table with in-frame rearrangements only. Some clones are missing; in checked studies, unresolved V genes explain under half, and the rest has no known cause. V and J calls and clone size come straight from that table; D and trimming were deduced from the DNA. This sample is represented by approximately 290,000 clones; 75% to 90% of them were singletons. The leading ten clones occupy more than 3.5% of the sample.

Turning to this clone: Its specific antigen is unknown. The record has no base qualities; no much larger clone is one base away.

V is pruned by 7 bases and J by 2 bases, leaving 4 bases of the junction without a gene match. Spanning cysteine to phenylalanine, the CDR3 consists of 14 amino acids. Only CDR3 DNA is held: 42 bases, read in frame from base 1. According to the germline V gene, CDR1 reads SNHLY and CDR2 reads FYNNEI. Sequenced sample: PBMCs or T cells enriched from blood (not recorded which). The chain is assembled from TRBV2 and TRBJ2-3; 9 bases in the junction line up with TRBD1. The receptor comes from a woman younger than 45 who had recovered from COVID-19. At the DNA level, the sequence is TGTGCCAGCAATAGGGACAGGGACACAGATACGCAGTATTTT. Its protein reads: CASNRDRDTDTQYF.